This T cell receptor beta chain was obtained from a study of response to subunit inactivated influenza vaccine. Trimming took 5 bases from V and 8 from J, leaving 16 bases between them. Germline-derived CDR1 and CDR2 are SGHAT and FQNNGV. This CDR3 spans 14 amino acids. TCRdb re-called the RT-PCR reads with MiXCR, one entry per CDR3 protein. The repertoire holds about 540,000 distinct CDR3 sequences, with under 30% as singletons. This clonotype was counted only a few times. The data were also submitted as part of a second study, on T cells expressing NK-cell markers. As that report states: TCR beta cDNA was made by 5'RACE template switching with UMIs. From sorted CD3+CD56+NKG2C+, CD3+CD56+NKG2C- and CD3+CD56-NKG2C+ T cells came the TCR beta repertoires. A range of about 1.0-7.5% of CD8+ T cells consisted of dominant NKG2C+ clonotypes in more than five donors. Leadership of the CD3+CD56-NKG2C+ fraction also belonged to these clonotypes in a handful of donors.

The sequence came from a man in his fifties who received an inactivated influenza vaccine. The input for sequencing was CD4+ T cells sorted from PBMCs, taken 11 to 12 days after vaccination. The J gene is TRBJ2-4, the V gene TRBV11-2; D assignment may be TRBD1 or TRBD2 (5 bases each). CDR3 nucleotide sequence: TGTGCCAGCAGCCTCGGGACGGCGAGGGACATTCAGTACTTC. The encoded protein is CASSLGTARDIQYF.